This T cell receptor beta chain comes out of a study of T cell repertoires in cytomegalovirus infection. Study-wide points: In two of eight donors, the top clonotype was HLA-C-restricted CMV-specific.

Germline CDR1 is MNHEY and CDR2 is SMNVEV (reference sequence). Losses at the gene ends were 6 bases for V and 0 bases for J; bases not matched to a gene: 10. The length of the CDR3 is 16 residues. TCRdb itself ran the reads through MiXCR, one entry per CDR3 protein. The sample yields approximately 120,000 distinct CDR3 sequences, less than 30% seen once. Remarks on this clonotype: Its matching antigen is unknown.

The source was CD8+ T cells from cultured PBMCs, collected from culture after CMV antigen stimulation. The chain is built from TRBV27 and TRBJ2-7; 8 positions match TRBD2. The source is a human donor in good health (CMV status not recorded). Some clones in this sample may be carry-over from other donors' samples. CDR3 loop: CASSRSAGEYSYEQYF. CDR3 bases: TGTGCCAGCAGCCGGTCAGCGGGGGAATACTCCTACGAGCAGTACTTC.